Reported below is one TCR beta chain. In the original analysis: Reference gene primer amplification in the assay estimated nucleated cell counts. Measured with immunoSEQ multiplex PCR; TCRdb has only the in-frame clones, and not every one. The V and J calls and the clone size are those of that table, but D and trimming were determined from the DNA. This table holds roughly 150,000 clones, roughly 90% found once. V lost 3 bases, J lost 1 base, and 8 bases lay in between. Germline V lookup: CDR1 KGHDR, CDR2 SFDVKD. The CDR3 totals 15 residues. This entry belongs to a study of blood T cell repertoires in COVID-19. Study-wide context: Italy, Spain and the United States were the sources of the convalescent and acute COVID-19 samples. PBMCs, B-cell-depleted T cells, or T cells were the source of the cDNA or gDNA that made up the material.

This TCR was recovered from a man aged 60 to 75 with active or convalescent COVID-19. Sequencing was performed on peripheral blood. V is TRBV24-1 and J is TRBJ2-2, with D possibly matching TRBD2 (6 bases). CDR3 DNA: TGTGCCACCAGTGATCCGGGAGTGAACACCGGGGAGCTGTTTTTT. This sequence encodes CATSDPGVNTGELFF.